The 13 T cell receptor beta chains below were found in one sample sequenced in a study of PD-1 blockade in classical Hodgkin lymphoma. The table came from immunoSEQ multiplex PCR; TCRdb's copy has only in-frame clones and leaves some out. The table lists roughly 40,000 clones, 60% to 75% of them singletons. Relapse after autologous stem cell transplantation occurred in every patient, and brentuximab vedotin exposure varied. The sample was peripheral blood mononuclear cells (PBMCs), taken at baseline. The receptors come from a human donor with classical Hodgkin lymphoma.

The rearrangement joins TRBV7-7 to TRBJ2-7; TRBD2 matches 8 bases. CDR1 is SSHAT and CDR2 is FNYEAQ in the germline V gene (reference sequence). This CDR3 has 15 residues. Here the CDR3 reads CASGASGSGVHEQYF. The DNA of the CDR3 is TGTGCTAGCGGAGCAAGCGGGAGTGGGGTCCACGAGCAGTACTTC. Variable domain in full (rest from reference TRBV7-7 and TRBJ2-7): GAGVSQSPRYKVTKRGQDVTLRCDPISSHATLYWYQQALGQGPEFLTYFNYEAQPDKSGLPSDRFSAERPEGSISTLTIQRTEQRDSAMYRCASGASGSGVHEQYFGPGTRLTVT.

This clone showed up just a few times. The rearrangement links TRBV27 to TRBJ2-7; 13 bases are a match to TRBD2. Losses at the gene ends were 6 bases for V and 4 bases for J; bases not matched to a gene: 6. Germline V gives CDR1 MNHEY, CDR2 SMNVEV (reference sequence). This CDR3 contains 15 residues. The CDR3 here is CASRGLAGAAYEQYF. In DNA form, the CDR3 reads TGTGCCAGCAGAGGACTAGCGGGAGCTGCTTACGAGCAGTACTTC.

This clone was recorded only once. The rearrangement uses TRBV7-6 and TRBJ2-1; TRBD1 or TRBD2 may be the D gene (5 bases each). The CDR3 runs to 14 residues. V gave up 4 bases and J gave up 5 bases, with 12 bases separating them. Germline V CDR1 and CDR2: SGHVS, FNYEAQ. The CDR3 is CASSYGTVNNEQFF. CDR3 bases: TGTGCCAGCAGCTACGGGACGGTCAACAATGAGCAGTTCTTC.

This clone was counted a few times. This rearrangement joins TRBV7-9 to TRBJ1-5; D is ambiguous. Between the trimmed V and J ends, which lost 5 bases and 8 bases, there was a span of 10 bases. The CDR3 is 12 amino acids. The V gene's germline CDR1 is SEHNR and CDR2 FQNEAQ (reference sequence). In DNA form, the CDR3 reads TGTGCCAGCAGCATGGACCGGGAGCCCCAGCATTTT. Translation gives CASSMDREPQHF.

The chain couples TRBV2 to TRBJ2-2; D is tentatively TRBD1 or TRBD2 (6 bases each). CDR3 length equals 14 residues. Germline V gene lookup returns CDR1 SNHLY and CDR2 FYNNEI. The V end lost 2 bases, the J end lost 8 bases, and 12 bases lay between the germline ends. The CDR3 loop reads CASSEHGGGGELFF. CDR3 DNA: TGTGCCAGCAGTGAACACGGGGGCGGAGGGGAGCTGTTTTTT. Looking up the rest from reference TRBV2 and TRBJ2-2 gives the full variable domain: EPEVTQTPSHQVTQMGQEVILRCVPISNHLYFYWYRQILGQKVEFLVSFYNNEISEKSEIFDDQFSVERPDGSNFTLKIRSTKLEDSAMYFCASSEHGGGGELFFGEGSRLTVL.

This rearrangement joins TRBV2 to TRBJ1-4; possible D gene TRBD1, 6 bases. CDR1 is SNHLY and CDR2 is FYNNEI in the germline V gene. Trimming removed 3 bases at V and 7 bases at J, with 15 bases between. CDR3 length: 15 amino acids. The CDR3 DNA follows: TGTGCCAGCAGTGATCTGTGGTTGGACAGTGAAAAACTGTTTTTT. Amino acid sequence: CASSDLWLDSEKLFF.

The chain carries TRBV5-1 and TRBJ2-2; possible D gene TRBD1, 6 bases. V lost 0 bases, J lost 6 bases, and 12 bases lay in between. Germline V lookup: CDR1 SGHRS, CDR2 YFSETQ. The CDR3 loop spans 15 amino acids. CDR3 region: CASSLDGGASGELFF. The CDR3 coding sequence is TGCGCCAGCAGCTTGGATGGGGGCGCGTCCGGGGAGCTGTTTTTT. The whole variable domain, remainder taken from reference TRBV5-1 and TRBJ2-2, is KAGVTQTPRYLIKTRGQQVTLSCSPISGHRSVSWYQQTPGQGLQFLFEYFSETQRNKGNFPGRFSGRQFSNSRSEMNVSTLELGDSALYLCASSLDGGASGELFFGEGSRLTVL.

CDR3 protein: CASSYGRGGYTF. The CDR3 nucleotides are TGTGCCAGCAGTTACGGACGGGGTGGCTACACCTTC. The chain combines TRBV6-5 with TRBJ1-2, with unresolved D. The CDR3 covers 12 residues. V was clipped by 2 bases and J by 7 bases, with 8 bases between them. CDR1 is MNHEY, CDR2 SVGAGI, per germline.

The rearrangement joins TRBV15 to TRBJ2-5; D is perhaps TRBD1 or TRBD2 (6 bases each). Trimming pared 0 bases from V and 5 bases from J, leaving 19 bases between. Germline V gene sequence: CDR1 LNHNV, CDR2 YYDKDF (reference sequence). The CDR3 is 17 residues long. CDR3 region: CATSRDAWGAGGETQYF. The CDR3 DNA reads as TGTGCCACCAGCAGAGATGCCTGGGGGGCGGGCGGGGAGACCCAGTACTTC. Looking up the rest from reference TRBV15 and TRBJ2-5 gives the full variable domain: DAMVIQNPRYQVTQFGKPVTLSCSQTLNHNVMYWYQQKSSQAPKLLFHYYDKDFNNEADTPDNFQSRRPNTSFCFLDIRSPGLGDTAMYLCATSRDAWGAGGETQYFGPGTRLLVL.

The chain uses TRBV7-6 and TRBJ2-1, with 7 nucleotides matching TRBD2. CDR3 size: 13 residues. V lost 6 bases, J lost 6 bases, and 5 bases stayed unmatched. Germline V gene sequence: CDR1 SGHVS, CDR2 FNYEAQ. Written as DNA, the CDR3 is TGTGCCAGCAGTTCCGGGACTATCAATGAGCAGTTCTTC. It translates to CASSSGTINEQFF.

This rearrangement joins TRBV9 to TRBJ2-2, with D possibly matching TRBD1 (7 bases). The V gene's germline CDR1 is SGDLS and CDR2 YYNGEE. V was cut by 2 bases and J by 4 bases, with 9 bases left in between. CDR3 size: 14 residues. CDR3 coding DNA: TGTGCCAGCAGCGTCCAGGGGGGCACCGGGGAGCTGTTTTTT. Residues: CASSVQGGTGELFF.

Regarding this clone: A junction end diverges from the germline sequence, so it may reflect a read error. Here the CDR3 DNA reads TGTGCTAGCAGCTTAATTACGGCGGATCAAGAGACCCAGTACTTC. Translating gives CASSLITADQETQYF. This chain uses TRBV7-7 with TRBJ2-5; D is ambiguous. CDR3 length equals 15 residues. Germline assignment: CDR1 SSHAT and CDR2 FNYEAQ (reference sequence).

J is TRBJ2-5 and V is TRBV11-2, with 7 nucleotides matching TRBD1. Trimming removed 2 bases from V and 4 bases from J; junction bases left unmatched: 10. CDR1 and CDR2 from the germline V gene are SGHAT and FQNNGV. The CDR3 loop spans 16 amino acids. CDR3 sequence (DNA): TGTGCCAGCAGCTTAAATCGTAGGGGGCGCGGAGAGACCCAGTACTTC. This sequence encodes CASSLNRRGRGETQYF.